This entry concerns a single T cell receptor (beta chain). As yet, its antigen is unknown. A read error may be the cause here, since a much bigger clone is one base away. The data were taken from a study of T cells in Graves' hyperthyroidism and ophthalmopathy. Germline assignment: CDR1 MNHEY and CDR2 SMNVEV (reference sequence). The length of the CDR3 is 13 residues. Study observations and caveats: A model of 13 V-J features distinguished ophthalmopathy from stable hyperthyroidism.

Diagnoses were established using clinical symptoms, serum thyroxine and TRAb, thyroid ultrasound and orbital computed tomography. Amplification of TCR beta CDR3 regions used RNA as the template. TCR CDR3 underwent first-round RT-PCR with the HTBI primer set. TCRdb itself ran the multiplex PCR reads through MiXCR, one entry per CDR3 protein. Counted here are roughly 200,000 distinct CDR3 sequences, about 17% occurring once; the ten biggest clones make up around 48%. The clonotype was recovered from a woman in her fifties or sixties with Graves' hyperthyroidism. This chain connects TRBV27 to TRBJ2-1, with D unresolved. Input material: blood. The CDR3 DNA is TGTGCCGGCAGCAATGGATACTACAATGAGCAGTTCTTC. Translation: CAGSNGYYNEQFF.